This entry lists 4 T cell receptor beta chains sequenced from one sample in a study of blood T cells in healthy people across ages. A second 7 to 11 cycle PCR used barcoded and J-beta primers. Each CDR3 protein is one row after TCRdb ran MiXCR on the 5' RACE reads. The sample lists roughly 800,000 distinct CDR3 sequences, 35% to 40% occurring once. The sample taken for sequencing was blood. The source is a man younger than 35 in good health.

The rearrangement links TRBV20-1 to TRBJ1-1; 7 bases are shared with TRBD1. Germline V lookup: CDR1 DFQATT, CDR2 SNEGSKA (reference sequence). The CDR3 sequence is 14 residues long. V trimming: 0 bases; J trimming: 6 bases; junction bases outside the gene matches: 7. In nucleotides, the CDR3 is TGCAGTGCTAGAGAGCTTAAGGGACAGCCTGAAGCTTTCTTT. It translates to CSARELKGQPEAFF.

On this clonotype itself: The junction does not match germline at one end; this may be a read error. The chain recombines TRBV7-2 with TRBJ2-3; the match to TRBD2 covers 11 bases. CDR1 is SGHTA, CDR2 FQGNSA, per germline. The CDR3 has 15 residues. The CDR3 nucleotides are TGTGCCAGCAGCCATAGCGGGGGGGGCACGGATACGCAGTATTTT. The encoded protein is CASSHSGGGTDTQYF.

This clonotype was counted at least ten times. The chain combines TRBV7-2 with TRBJ1-5, with D perhaps matching TRBD1 (5 bases). V lost 4 bases, J lost 1 base, and 17 bases lay in between. Germline V gives CDR1 SGHTA, CDR2 FQGNSA. The CDR3 sequence is 17 residues long. The CDR3 DNA sequence: TGTGCCAGCAGCTCTCCGGGGGAGGGTAGGAGCAATCAGCCCCAGCATTTT. Its translation: CASSSPGEGRSNQPQHF.

This sequence joins TRBV5-6 and TRBJ1-5; D is perhaps TRBD1 (5 bases). Germline CDR1 is SGHDT and CDR2 is YYEEEE. Trimming took off 3 bases at V and 2 bases at J, with 12 bases between the two ends. The length of the CDR3 is 15 residues. The CDR3 DNA reads as TGTGCCAGCAGCTGGGGACGATTTGGCAATCAGCCCCAGCATTTT. As protein: CASSWGRFGNQPQHF.